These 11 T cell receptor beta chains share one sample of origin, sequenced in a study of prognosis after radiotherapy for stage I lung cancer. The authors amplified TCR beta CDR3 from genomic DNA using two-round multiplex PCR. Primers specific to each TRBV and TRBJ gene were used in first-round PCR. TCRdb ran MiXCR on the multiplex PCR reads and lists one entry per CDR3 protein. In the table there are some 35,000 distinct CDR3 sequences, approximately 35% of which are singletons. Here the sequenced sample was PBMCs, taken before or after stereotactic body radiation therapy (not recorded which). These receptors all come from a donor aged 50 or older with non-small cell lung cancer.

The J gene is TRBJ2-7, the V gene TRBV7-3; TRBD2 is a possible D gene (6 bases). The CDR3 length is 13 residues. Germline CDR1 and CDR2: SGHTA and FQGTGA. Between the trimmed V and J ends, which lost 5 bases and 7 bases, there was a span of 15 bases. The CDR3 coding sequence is TGTGCCAGCAGCGAAGGGACTCTGGGGGAGCAGTACTTC. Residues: CASSEGTLGEQYF.

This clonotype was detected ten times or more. The CDR3 protein is CASSPRFATNEKLFF. CDR3 nucleotides: TGTGCCAGCAGCCCCCGTTTTGCAACTAATGAAAAACTGTTTTTT. The chain joins TRBV3-1 to TRBJ1-4; D unclear. Trimming left V 4 bases short and J 0 bases short, with 9 bases between. Germline V CDR1 and CDR2: LGHDT, YNNKEL (reference sequence). There are 15 residues in the CDR3.

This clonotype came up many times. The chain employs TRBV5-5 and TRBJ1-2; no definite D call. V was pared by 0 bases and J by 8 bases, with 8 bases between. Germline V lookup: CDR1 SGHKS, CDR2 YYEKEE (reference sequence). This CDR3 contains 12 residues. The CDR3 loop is CASSLELGGYTF. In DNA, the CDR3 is TGTGCCAGCAGCTTGGAGCTCGGGGGCTACACCTTC. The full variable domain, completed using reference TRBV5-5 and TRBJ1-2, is DAGVTQSPTHLIKTRGQQVTLRCSPISGHKSVSWYQQVLGQGPQFIFQYYEKEERGRGNFPDRFSARQFPNYSSELNVNALLLGDSALYLCASSLELGGYTFGSGTRLTVV.

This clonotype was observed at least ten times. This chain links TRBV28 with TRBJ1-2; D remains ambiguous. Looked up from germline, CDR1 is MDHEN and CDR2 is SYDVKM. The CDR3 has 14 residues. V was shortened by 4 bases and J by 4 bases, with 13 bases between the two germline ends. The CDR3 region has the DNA TGTGCCAGCAGTTCGGGCCTGTTGTCCTATGGCTACACCTTC. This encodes CASSSGLLSYGYTF.

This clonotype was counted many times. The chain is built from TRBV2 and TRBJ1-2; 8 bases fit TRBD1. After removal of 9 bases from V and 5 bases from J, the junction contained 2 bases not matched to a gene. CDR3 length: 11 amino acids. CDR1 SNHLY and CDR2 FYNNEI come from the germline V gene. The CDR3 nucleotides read TGTGCCAGAGGACAGGGATATGGCTACACCTTC. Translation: CARGQGYGYTF.

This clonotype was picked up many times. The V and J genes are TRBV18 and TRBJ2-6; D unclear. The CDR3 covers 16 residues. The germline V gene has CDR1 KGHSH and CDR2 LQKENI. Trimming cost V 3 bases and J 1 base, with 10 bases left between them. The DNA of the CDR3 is TGTGCCAGCTCACCGTCAGCCTTGTCTGGGGCCAACGTCCTGACTTTC. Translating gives CASSPSALSGANVLTF.

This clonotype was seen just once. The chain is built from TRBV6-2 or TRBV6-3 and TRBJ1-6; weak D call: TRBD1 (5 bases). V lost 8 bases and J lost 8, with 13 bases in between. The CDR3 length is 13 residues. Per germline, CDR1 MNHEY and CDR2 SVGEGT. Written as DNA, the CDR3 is TGTGCCAGCGGATACATGGGGGATTCACCCCTCCACTTT. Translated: CASGYMGDSPLHF.

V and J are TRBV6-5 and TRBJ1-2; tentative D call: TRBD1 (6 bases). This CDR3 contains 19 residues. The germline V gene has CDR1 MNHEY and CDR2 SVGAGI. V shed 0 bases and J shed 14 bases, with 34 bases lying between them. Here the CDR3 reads CASSYSSLPGHSTNYGKTF. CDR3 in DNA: TGTGCCAGCAGTTACTCGTCATTACCGGGACACTCCACTAACTATGGCAAAACCTTC.

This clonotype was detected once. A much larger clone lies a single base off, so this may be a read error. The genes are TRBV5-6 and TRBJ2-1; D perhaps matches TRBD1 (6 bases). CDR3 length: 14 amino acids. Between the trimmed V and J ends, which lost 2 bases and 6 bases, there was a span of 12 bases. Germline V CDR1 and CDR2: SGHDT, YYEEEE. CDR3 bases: TGTGCCAGCAGCTTTTTCAGGGGCCGCAATGAGCAGTTCTTC. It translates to CASSFFRGRNEQFF.

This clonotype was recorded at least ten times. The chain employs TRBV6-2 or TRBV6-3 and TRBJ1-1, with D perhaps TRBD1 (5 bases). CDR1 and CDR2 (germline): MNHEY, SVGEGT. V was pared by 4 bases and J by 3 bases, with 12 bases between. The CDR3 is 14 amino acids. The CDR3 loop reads CASSSWGTDTEAFF. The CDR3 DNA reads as TGTGCCAGCAGTTCCTGGGGGACGGACACTGAAGCTTTCTTT.

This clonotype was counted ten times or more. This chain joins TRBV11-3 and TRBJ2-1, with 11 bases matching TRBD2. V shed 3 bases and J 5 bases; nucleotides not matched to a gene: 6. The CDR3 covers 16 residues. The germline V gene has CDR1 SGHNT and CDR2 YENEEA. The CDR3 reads CASSFSGGAGNNEQFF. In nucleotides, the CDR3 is TGTGCCAGCAGCTTTAGCGGGGGGGCCGGTAACAATGAGCAGTTCTTC. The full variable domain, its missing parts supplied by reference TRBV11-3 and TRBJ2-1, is EAGVVQSPRYKIIEKKQPVAFWCNPISGHNTLYWYLQNLGQGPELLIRYENEEAVDDSQLPKDRFSAERLKGVDSTLKIQPAELGDSAVYLCASSFSGGAGNNEQFFGPGTRLTVL.